The T cell receptor (beta chain) described here comes from a study of T cells in Graves' hyperthyroidism and ophthalmopathy. The CDR3 sequence is 16 residues long. Germline V CDR1 and CDR2: LNHDA, SQIVND (reference sequence). The trim removed 1 base at V and 2 bases at J, leaving 6 bases unmatched. At least 3 on the Clinical Activity Score was recorded for ophthalmopathy patients, who also had NOSPECS grade at least 4 and duration under 3 months. Study observations and caveats: Also found in blood were most expanded thyroid clonotypes above 0.001.

The TCR beta CDR3 regions underwent amplification using RNA transcripts as the source. An initial round of RT-PCR targeting the TCR CDR3 relied on the HTBI primer set. TCRdb reprocessed the multiplex PCR reads with MiXCR, giving one entry per CDR3 protein. In the table there are fewer than 650,000 distinct CDR3 sequences, about 15% of which are singletons. This clonotype was seen a few times. Its antigen is not identified. Material: blood. The J gene is TRBJ2-3, the V gene TRBV19; 7 bases align to TRBD1. The sequence was collected from a woman in her 40s with Graves' ophthalmopathy. CDR3 in amino acids: CASSIGRGRHTDTQYF. The CDR3 DNA reads as TGTGCCAGTAGTATAGGAAGGGGGCGTCACACAGATACGCAGTATTTT.